Below, 28 T cell receptor beta chains from the same sample are listed, as sequenced in a study of cytomegalovirus exposure and HLA in healthy donors (TCRdb year 2017). Libraries were prepared through the immunoSEQ multiplex PCR assay. For the multiplex PCR, a mixture combining 60 forward primers for TCR Vbeta segments and 13 reverse primers for TCR Jbeta segments was used. This immuneACCESS table, as held by TCRdb, lists in-frame sequences with V and J called but not all clones. Of the missing ones, under half trace to an unresolved V gene in checked studies; the others have no known cause. The sample records roughly 150,000 clones, about 80% of which are singletons. The ten largest make up 0.55% to 0.8% of the sample. Material for sequencing was PBMCs. The receptors here all came from a male donor in good health and CMV-seronegative.

This clone has a handful of counts. The chain links TRBV6-5 to TRBJ1-3; D is ambiguous. The CDR3 runs to 14 residues. V was trimmed by 2 bases and J by 0 bases, leaving 5 bases between them. The germline V gene encodes CDR1 MNHEY and CDR2 SVGAGI. Here the CDR3 reads CASSYGGSGNTIYF. CDR3 sequence (DNA): TGTGCCAGCAGTTACGGCGGCTCTGGAAACACCATATATTTT.

The V gene is TRBV7-2, the J gene TRBJ2-1, with 7 nucleotides matching TRBD2. There are 15 residues in the CDR3. The germline gives CDR1 SGHTA, CDR2 FQGNSA. After removal of 5 bases from V and 2 bases from J, the junction contained 6 bases not matched to a gene. Written as DNA, the CDR3 is TGTGCCAGCAGCCCCCGGGAGGCGACCTACAATGAGCAGTTCTTC. It codes for CASSPREATYNEQFF.

The rearrangement uses TRBV7-9 and TRBJ2-3; D uncertain. The ends were cut back, 4 bases at V and 6 bases at J, with 11 bases in the middle. The CDR3 covers 13 residues. Looked up from germline, CDR1 is SEHNR and CDR2 is FQNEAQ (reference sequence). CDR3 nucleotide sequence: TGTGCCAGCAGCTCCACCCCAGCGGATACGCAGTATTTT. This codes for CASSSTPADTQYF. The full variable domain, with the rest looked up from reference TRBV7-9 and TRBJ2-3, is DTGVSQNPRHKITKRGQNVTFRCDPISEHNRLYWYRQTLGQGPEFLTYFQNEAQLEKSRLLSDRFSAERPKGSFSTLEIQRTEQGDSAMYLCASSSTPADTQYFGPGTRLTVL.

The chain joins TRBV30 to TRBJ2-7; TRBD1 might be the D (6 bases). V lost 4 bases to trimming and J lost 4 bases, with 14 bases between them. There are 13 residues in the CDR3. Germline loops: CDR1 GTSNPN, CDR2 SVGIG (reference sequence). The CDR3 nucleotides read TGTGCCTGGACTCGGTCAGGGGCTTACGAGCAGTACTTC. It yields the protein CAWTRSGAYEQYF.

The CDR3 coding sequence is TGTGCCAGCAGCCCCGGGGCTAGCGGGAGCTCCTACAATGAGCAGTTCTTC. It specifies CASSPGASGSSYNEQFF. The J gene is TRBJ2-1, the V gene TRBV7-6; 10 nucleotides match TRBD2. The CDR3 loop spans 17 amino acids. CDR1 is SGHVS, CDR2 FNYEAQ, per germline. J gave up 0 bases and V 5 bases, and 7 bases lay outside the gene matches.

In its sample, this clone was seen a few times. The V gene is TRBV7-9, the J gene TRBJ1-2; TRBD1 matches 10 bases. The CDR3 is 15 amino acids. The V gene's germline CDR1 is SEHNR and CDR2 FQNEAQ (reference sequence). V dropped 4 bases and J dropped 8; count of bases not matched to a gene: 10. CDR3 sequence: CASSWTEGQGNGYTF. The CDR3 DNA is TGTGCCAGCAGCTGGACCGAGGGACAGGGGAACGGCTACACCTTC.

This clone was counted between two and nine times. The V and J genes are TRBV7-9 and TRBJ2-7, with D possibly TRBD1 on 6 matching bases. Germline V CDR1 and CDR2: SEHNR, FQNEAQ (reference sequence). The CDR3 sequence is 16 residues long. V was cut by 5 bases and J by 4 bases, with 21 bases left in between. As DNA, the CDR3 is TGTGCCAGCAGCCCCCCGGTGACAGGCCTTCTGTACGAGCAGTACTTC. Protein: CASSPPVTGLLYEQYF.

V usage is TRBV9 and J usage is TRBJ1-3; 8 bases are shared with TRBD1. Germline loops: CDR1 SGDLS, CDR2 YYNGEE. The CDR3 runs to 16 residues. V lost 2 bases to trimming and J lost 0 bases; unmatched junction nucleotides: 4. CDR3 loop: CASSVQDRGSGNTIYF. Here the CDR3 DNA reads TGTGCCAGCAGCGTCCAAGACAGGGGCTCTGGAAACACCATATATTTT.

V is TRBV6-1 and J is TRBJ2-7, with D uncertain. Trimming shortened V by 6 bases and J by 7 bases, and 16 bases separated the two germline ends. The CDR3 length is 13 residues. Germline-derived CDR1 and CDR2 are MNHNS and SASEGT. The CDR3 is CASSTTYDGEQYF. The CDR3, as DNA: TGTGCCAGCAGCACTACATATGACGGGGAGCAGTACTTC.

This clone was seen only once. V and J are TRBV27 and TRBJ1-2, with unresolved D. Germline V gives CDR1 MNHEY, CDR2 SMNVEV (reference sequence). The CDR3 runs 14 residues. Trimming left V 1 base short and J 8 bases short, with 14 bases between. The CDR3 region is CASSLYGGLGGYTF. The DNA of the CDR3 is TGTGCCAGCAGTTTATACGGCGGCCTTGGAGGCTACACCTTC.

The V gene is TRBV6-5, the J gene TRBJ1-2, with 7 bases identical to TRBD1. V was clipped by 5 bases and J by 8 bases; unmatched bases: 11. CDR1 MNHEY and CDR2 SVGAGI come from the germline V gene. This CDR3 is built from 14 residues. The CDR3 DNA follows: TGTGCCAGCAGTCCCAGGGACAGCTCCTTCGGCTACACCTTC. It encodes CASSPRDSSFGYTF.

The DNA of the CDR3 is TGTGCCAGCAGCTCTGCCAAGACTAGCGGGGTGGTGTTGAGAGATACGCAGTATTTT. It translates to CASSSAKTSGVVLRDTQYF. The V and J genes are TRBV7-2 and TRBJ2-3, with 11 bases identical to TRBD2. CDR3 size: 19 residues. Germline V gene sequence: CDR1 SGHTA, CDR2 FQGNSA. Trimming removed 4 bases from V and 5 bases from J; junction bases left unmatched: 17.

In this sample, this clone turned up a few times. V usage is TRBV4-2 and J usage is TRBJ2-5; possible D gene TRBD2, 5 bases. This CDR3 region has 14 residues. The ends were cut back, 2 bases at V and 5 bases at J, with 12 bases in the middle. Looked up from germline, CDR1 is LGHNA and CDR2 is YNFKEQ. The CDR3: CASSQSPGSETQYF. CDR3 coding DNA: TGTGCCAGCAGCCAATCTCCGGGGAGCGAGACCCAGTACTTC.

The J gene is TRBJ2-2, the V gene TRBV7-2; no clear D. This CDR3 has 15 residues. Germline values: CDR1 SGHTA, CDR2 FQGNSA. The ends were cut back, 5 bases at V and 2 bases at J, with 12 bases in the middle. This CDR3 reads CASSPPGRNTGELFF. The CDR3, as DNA: TGTGCCAGCAGCCCCCCCGGTCGTAACACCGGGGAGCTGTTTTTT.

The chain employs TRBV6-4 and TRBJ1-5, with D maybe TRBD1 (6 bases). The V gene's germline CDR1 is MRHNA and CDR2 SNTAGT. V lost 0 bases to trimming and J lost 2 bases, with 8 bases between them. The CDR3 is 15 residues long. CDR3 sequence (DNA): TGTGCCAGCAGTGACTCGGCAGGGGGCAATCAGCCCCAGCATTTT. Its translation: CASSDSAGGNQPQHF.

The V gene is TRBV27, the J gene TRBJ2-2, with D perhaps matching TRBD2 (7 bases). In germline, CDR1 is MNHEY, CDR2 SMNVEV (reference sequence). V was shortened by 6 bases and J by 4 bases, with 15 bases between the two germline ends. This CDR3 is built from 15 residues. This CDR3 reads CASRGGAGTTGELFF. The DNA for the CDR3 is TGTGCCAGCAGGGGGGGGGCCGGGACCACCGGGGAGCTGTTTTTT.

The chain employs TRBV9 and TRBJ1-1, with D maybe TRBD1 (6 bases). Deletions cut 6 bases from V and 3 bases from J, with 12 bases between. The CDR3 runs 13 residues. Per germline, CDR1 SGDLS and CDR2 YYNGEE. The CDR3 reads CASNHGGDTEAFF. The CDR3, as DNA: TGTGCCAGCAATCATGGGGGCGACACTGAAGCTTTCTTT. Full variable domain (missing parts from reference TRBV9 and TRBJ1-1): DSGVTQTPKHLITATGQRVTLRCSPRSGDLSVYWYQQSLDQGLQFLIQYYNGEERAKGNILERFSAQQFPDLHSELNLSSLELGDSALYFCASNHGGDTEAFFGQGTRLTVV.

This chain links TRBV6-5 with TRBJ2-5, with 7 bases matching TRBD2. The V segment lost 2 bases and the J segment 5 bases; nucleotides outside the gene matches: 8. Germline CDR1 and CDR2: MNHEY and SVGAGI. This CDR3 contains 15 residues. DNA for the CDR3: TGTGCCAGCAGTTACGGGACGGGGGGAAGGGAGACCCAGTACTTC. Its translation is CASSYGTGGRETQYF.

This chain connects TRBV9 to TRBJ2-7, with 9 bases that match TRBD1. Germline CDR1 and CDR2: SGDLS and YYNGEE. After removal of 0 bases from V and 4 bases from J, the junction contained 5 bases not matched to a gene. The CDR3 loop spans 15 amino acids. The CDR3 DNA reads as TGTGCCAGCAGCGTAGCTGGCGGGACAGGGTACGAGCAGTACTTC. Translation gives CASSVAGGTGYEQYF.

This clone was seen a handful of times. V gene TRBV29-1 combines with J gene TRBJ1-1, with D maybe TRBD1 (6 bases). CDR1 is SQVTM and CDR2 is ANQGSEA in the germline V gene. The V gene lost 6 bases and the J gene lost 1 base, with 24 bases spanning the gap. CDR3 length: 17 residues. The CDR3 spells CSVEGGYRVSGNTEAFF. In DNA, the CDR3 is TGCAGCGTCGAGGGGGGGTACAGGGTATCAGGGAACACTGAAGCTTTCTTT. The whole variable domain, filled in from reference TRBV29-1 and TRBJ1-1, reads SAVISQKPSRDICQRGTSLTIQCQVDSQVTMMFWYRQQPGQSLTLIATANQGSEATYESGFVIDKFPISRPNLTFSTLTVSNMSPEDSSIYLCSVEGGYRVSGNTEAFFGQGTRLTVV.

V usage is TRBV20-1 and J usage is TRBJ1-1; D remains unclear. Trimming took off 1 base at V and 9 bases at J, with 9 bases between the two ends. Per germline, CDR1 DFQATT and CDR2 SNEGSKA (reference sequence). The CDR3 contains 11 residues. The CDR3 DNA is TGCAGTGCTAGAGTACAGTCTCAAGCTTTCTTT. This sequence encodes CSARVQSQAFF.

The CDR3: CASRPADIVYGYTF. The CDR3 DNA follows: TGTGCCAGCAGGCCCGCCGACATAGTCTATGGCTACACCTTC. The J gene is TRBJ1-2, the V gene TRBV27; D unresolved. Germline V gene sequence: CDR1 MNHEY, CDR2 SMNVEV (reference sequence). The CDR3 loop spans 14 amino acids. Trimming left V 6 bases short and J 4 bases short, with 15 bases between.

This chain links TRBV5-1 with TRBJ1-2; the D is unclear. Germline CDR1 SGHRS, CDR2 YFSETQ. The CDR3 covers 13 residues. V was shortened by 0 bases and J by 8 bases, with 11 bases between the two germline ends. The CDR3 loop is CASSLADGGGYTF. CDR3 sequence (DNA): TGCGCCAGCAGCTTGGCCGACGGAGGCGGCTACACCTTC.

The chain carries TRBV7-3 and TRBJ2-1; TRBD1 matches 7 bases. The CDR3 is 15 residues long. V dropped 5 bases and J dropped 5; count of bases not matched to a gene: 9. Germline V CDR1 and CDR2: SGHTA, FQGTGA. The CDR3, as DNA: TGTGCCAGCAGCGTAGACAGGGCCAGCCACAATGAGCAGTTCTTC. As protein: CASSVDRASHNEQFF. Using reference TRBV7-3 and TRBJ2-1 for the parts outside the CDR3, the full variable domain is GAGVSQTPSNKVTEKGKYVELRCDPISGHTALYWYRQSLGQGPEFLIYFQGTGAADDSGLPNDRFFAVRPEGSVSTLKIQRTERGDSAVYLCASSVDRASHNEQFFGPGTRLTVL.

The V call is TRBV19, the J call TRBJ2-1; D may be TRBD2 (6 bases). The CDR3 extends over 15 amino acids. The ends were cut back, 7 bases at V and 3 bases at J, with 16 bases in the middle. CDR1 and CDR2 from the germline V gene are LNHDA and SQIVND (reference sequence). The DNA of the CDR3 is TGTGCCAGTACCGAGGATACTAGCAACTACAATGAGCAGTTCTTC. Its translation: CASTEDTSNYNEQFF.

CDR3 region: CASSGPRDSYNEQFF. As DNA, the CDR3 is TGTGCCAGCAGCGGCCCTAGAGACTCCTACAATGAGCAGTTCTTC. The chain recombines TRBV9 with TRBJ2-1; D is ambiguous. Trimming pared 3 bases from V and 0 bases from J, leaving 10 bases between. This CDR3 spans 15 amino acids. The germline V gene encodes CDR1 SGDLS and CDR2 YYNGEE. Full variable domain (rest looked up from reference TRBV9 and TRBJ2-1): DSGVTQTPKHLITATGQRVTLRCSPRSGDLSVYWYQQSLDQGLQFLIQYYNGEERAKGNILERFSAQQFPDLHSELNLSSLELGDSALYFCASSGPRDSYNEQFFGPGTRLTVL.

V is TRBV5-1 and J is TRBJ2-2; TRBD2 might be the D (5 bases). The CDR3 spans 15 residues. CDR1 and CDR2 (germline): SGHRS, YFSETQ. Deletions cut 3 bases from V and 0 bases from J, with 9 bases between. CDR3 bases: TGCGCCAGCAGCTGGAGCGGATCGAACACCGGGGAGCTGTTTTTT. Its protein is CASSWSGSNTGELFF. The entire variable domain, with the rest obtained from reference TRBV5-1 and TRBJ2-2, is as follows: KAGVTQTPRYLIKTRGQQVTLSCSPISGHRSVSWYQQTPGQGLQFLFEYFSETQRNKGNFPGRFSGRQFSNSRSEMNVSTLELGDSALYLCASSWSGSNTGELFFGEGSRLTVL.

The chain combines TRBV5-1 with TRBJ1-5; the D gene is possibly TRBD1 (5 bases). The CDR3 spans 14 residues. In germline, CDR1 is SGHRS, CDR2 YFSETQ. The V gene lost 2 bases and the J gene lost 3 bases, with 9 bases spanning the gap. CDR3 residues: CASSLDSYNQPQHF. The CDR3 region has the DNA TGCGCCAGCAGCTTAGACAGTTACAATCAGCCCCAGCATTTT.